This TCR beta chain was observed in a study of CD8 T cells in ankylosing spondylitis. Whole-study results and caveats: A motif of fewer than ten highly homologous TCR beta variants was seen as apparently characteristic of ankylosing spondylitis blood.

Concerning this clonotype: Its target is unknown.

Germline-derived CDR1 and CDR2 are SQVTM and ANQGSEA. The CDR3 is 12 amino acids. V lost 6 bases and J lost 3; bases outside the gene matches: 3. TCRdb independently ran MiXCR on the 5' RACE reads; one entry per CDR3 protein. The sample holds some 330,000 distinct CDR3 sequences; less than 9.5% are singletons and the top ten take roughly 15%. The TCR was taken from a male donor with ankylosing spondylitis. The rearrangement joins TRBV29-1 to TRBJ2-7; 9 positions agree with TRBD1. Sequencing input: blood, either unsorted or a sorted T cell fraction (not recorded which). CDR3 region: CSVQGASYEQYF. In DNA, the CDR3 is TGCAGCGTACAGGGGGCCAGCTACGAGCAGTACTTC.